The 12 T cell receptor beta chains below all came from one sample that was sequenced in a study of blood T cell repertoires in COVID-19. Sequencing was performed with immunoSEQ multiplex PCR; in TCRdb, only in-frame clones are kept and a portion is missing. The sample lists almost 400,000 clones; roughly 86% were seen once. The sequencing sample was made of PBMCs or T cells enriched from blood (not recorded which). The source is a woman under 40 who had recovered from COVID-19.

The CDR3 coding sequence is TGTGCCAGTAGCGCGACAGGGGATATCAATCAGCCCCAGCATTTT. This translates into CASSATGDINQPQHF. The rearrangement uses TRBV19 and TRBJ1-5, with 8 bases identical to TRBD1. CDR3 length: 15 residues. The V gene end was trimmed by 6 bases and the J gene end by 3 bases; junction bases not matched to a gene: 7. Germline V gene sequence: CDR1 LNHDA, CDR2 SQIVND (reference sequence).

This clone was observed once. This sequence joins TRBV4-1 and TRBJ2-3, with 8 bases fitting TRBD1. The CDR3 has 16 residues. Unmatched junction bases numbered 5, after V lost 3 bases and J lost 0 bases. CDR1 is MGHRA and CDR2 is YSYEKL in the germline V gene. The CDR3 bases are TGCGCCAGCAGCCAGACAGGGGACCCTAGCACAGATACGCAGTATTTT. Encoded protein: CASSQTGDPSTDTQYF.

This clone was found a few times. The rearrangement links TRBV5-1 to TRBJ1-4; no reliable D call. Trimming pared 4 bases from V and 4 bases from J, leaving 14 bases between. Germline assignment: CDR1 SGHRS and CDR2 YFSETQ. The CDR3 runs to 15 residues. The CDR3 DNA follows: TGCGCCAGCAGCCGATCCCGGGGAATTAATGAAAAACTGTTTTTT. This codes for CASSRSRGINEKLFF.

The chain has TRBV24-1 and TRBJ2-1, with unresolved D. CDR1 KGHDR and CDR2 SFDVKD come from the germline V gene. The CDR3 length is 16 residues. The germline V and J ends were trimmed by 1 base and 6 bases, with 15 bases remaining between them. CDR3 region: CATSDFSSVRSNEQFF. CDR3 bases: TGTGCCACCAGTGATTTTTCTTCGGTTCGGTCCAATGAGCAGTTCTTC.

V and J are TRBV7-8 and TRBJ1-6; 7 positions agree with TRBD1. The CDR3 is made up of 15 amino acids. V lost 5 bases, J lost 10 bases, and 11 bases stayed unmatched. Germline values: CDR1 SGHVS, CDR2 FQNEAQ. The DNA of the CDR3 is TGTGCCAGCAGCAAACGCCGGGACAGAGGATCACCCCTCCACTTT. Its protein product is CASSKRRDRGSPLHF.

The J gene is TRBJ1-5, the V gene TRBV10-1; D perhaps matches TRBD1 (5 bases). Trimming stripped 4 bases from V and 0 bases from J, with 7 bases between. Germline values: CDR1 WNHNN, CDR2 SYGVQD (reference sequence). The CDR3 has 14 amino acids. The CDR3 reads CASSAGSSNQPQHF. The CDR3 nucleotides read TGCGCCAGCAGTGCAGGGTCTAGCAATCAGCCCCAGCATTTT.

V is TRBV5-5 and J is TRBJ2-7; D call uncertain. Trimming removed 0 bases from V and 3 bases from J, with 7 bases in between. The CDR3 extends over 13 amino acids. Germline loops: CDR1 SGHKS, CDR2 YYEKEE (reference sequence). CDR3 region: CASSLENYYEQYF. The CDR3 coding sequence is TGTGCCAGCAGCTTGGAGAACTACTACGAGCAGTACTTC.

J is TRBJ1-2 and V is TRBV3-1 (or the pseudogene TRBV3-2), with 12 bases fitting TRBD1. The V gene end was trimmed by 5 bases and the J gene end by 6 bases; junction bases not matched to a gene: 10. Germline loops: CDR1 LGHDT, CDR2 YNNKEL (reference sequence). The CDR3 totals 16 residues. The CDR3: CASSGIRDRGLHGYTF. DNA for the CDR3: TGTGCCAGCAGCGGCATCCGGGACAGGGGGCTCCATGGCTACACCTTC.

This rearrangement joins TRBV13 to TRBJ1-2; 7 nucleotides match TRBD1. CDR1 is PRHDT, CDR2 FYEKMQ, per germline (reference sequence). V gave up 2 bases and J gave up 5 bases; unmatched junction bases: 5. This CDR3 comprises 14 residues. CDR3 coding DNA: TGTGCCAGCAGCTTACAGGGGGATCATTATGGCTACACCTTC. As protein: CASSLQGDHYGYTF.

This clone was recorded only once. The V gene is TRBV6-5, the J gene TRBJ1-5, with TRBD1 identical over 8 bases. V trimming: 5 bases; J trimming: 6 bases; junction bases outside the gene matches: 6. The CDR3 contains 14 residues. Germline V gene data show CDR1 as MNHEY and CDR2 as SVGAGI. CDR3 bases: TGTGCCAGCAGTCGTTCAGGGGGCAGTCAGCCCCAGCATTTT. It codes for CASSRSGGSQPQHF.

This chain joins TRBV4-1 and TRBJ2-7, with TRBD2 identical over 7 bases. Germline V gene lookup returns CDR1 MGHRA and CDR2 YSYEKL. This CDR3 is 15 amino acids long. J lost 2 bases, V lost 0 bases, and 4 bases had no gene match. This chain's CDR3 is CASSQDPSGTYEQYF. In DNA, the CDR3 is TGCGCCAGCAGCCAAGACCCTAGCGGAACCTACGAGCAGTACTTC.

This chain links TRBV19 with TRBJ2-1, with 8 bases identical to TRBD2. The germline V gene encodes CDR1 LNHDA and CDR2 SQIVND (reference sequence). The J segment lost 8 bases and the V segment lost 6 bases, leaving 9 bases of the junction unmatched. This CDR3 region has 14 residues. In DNA, the CDR3 is TGTGCCAGTAGCGGGAGGGCCGCGTGGGATGAGCAGTTCTTC. The encoded protein is CASSGRAAWDEQFF. The variable domain in full, completed from reference TRBV19 and TRBJ2-1, reads DGGITQSPKYLFRKEGQNVTLSCEQNLNHDAMYWYRQDPGQGLRLIYYSQIVNDFQKGDIAEGYSVSREKKESFPLTVTSAQKNPTAFYLCASSGRAAWDEQFFGPGTRLTVL.